This TCR beta chain was observed in a study of blood T cell repertoires in COVID-19. Study background: Whether acute or convalescent, the COVID-19 samples came from the United States, Italy and Spain. From T cells, B-cell-depleted T cells, or PBMCs came the material, which was cDNA or gDNA.

The Seattle site enrolled patients during active infection and followed them longitudinally. As originally analysed: Counts of nucleated cells, estimated from reference gene primer amplification, were obtained. Here immunoSEQ multiplex PCR was the method, and the copy in TCRdb shows in-frame clones only, minus some. Clone size and the V and J calls come from that table; the DNA yielded D and trimming. Of roughly 290,000 clones in the sample, 80% to 95% were seen once. V was shortened by 5 bases and J by 0 bases, with 11 bases between the two germline ends. Germline CDR1 reads MGHRA; CDR2 reads YSYEKL. CDR3 length equals 15 residues.

The sequencing input was peripheral blood. V gene TRBV4-1 combines with J gene TRBJ2-1; D call uncertain. The TCR was taken from a woman between 25 and 40 years old with COVID-19, enrolled during active disease. CDR3 loop: CASSDISSSYNEQFF. The CDR3 nucleotides read TGCGCCAGCAGCGATATTAGCAGCTCCTACAATGAGCAGTTCTTC.